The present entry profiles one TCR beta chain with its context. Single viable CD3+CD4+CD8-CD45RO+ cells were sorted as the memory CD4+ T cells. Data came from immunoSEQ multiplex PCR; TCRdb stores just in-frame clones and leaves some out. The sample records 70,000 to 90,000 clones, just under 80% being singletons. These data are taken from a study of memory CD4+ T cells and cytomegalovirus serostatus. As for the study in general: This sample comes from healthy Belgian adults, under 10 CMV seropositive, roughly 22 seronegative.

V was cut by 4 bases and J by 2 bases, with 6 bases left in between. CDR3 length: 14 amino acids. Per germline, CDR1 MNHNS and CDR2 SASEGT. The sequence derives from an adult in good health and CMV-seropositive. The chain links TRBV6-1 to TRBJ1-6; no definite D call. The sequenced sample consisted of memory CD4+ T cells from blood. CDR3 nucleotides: TGTGCCAGCAGTGCTGGTCCCTATAATTCACCCCTCCACTTT. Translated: CASSAGPYNSPLHF.